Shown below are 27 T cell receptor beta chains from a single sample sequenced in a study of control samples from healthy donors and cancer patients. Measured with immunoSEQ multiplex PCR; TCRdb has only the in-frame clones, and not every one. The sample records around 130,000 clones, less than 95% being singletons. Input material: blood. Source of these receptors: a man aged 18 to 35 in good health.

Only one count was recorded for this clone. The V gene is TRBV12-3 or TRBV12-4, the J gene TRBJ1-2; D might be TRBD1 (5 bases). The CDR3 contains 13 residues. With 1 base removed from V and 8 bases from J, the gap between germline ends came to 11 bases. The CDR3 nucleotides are TGTGCCAGCAGTTTAGGGGGCGGTTGGGGCTACACCTTC. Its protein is CASSLGGGWGYTF.

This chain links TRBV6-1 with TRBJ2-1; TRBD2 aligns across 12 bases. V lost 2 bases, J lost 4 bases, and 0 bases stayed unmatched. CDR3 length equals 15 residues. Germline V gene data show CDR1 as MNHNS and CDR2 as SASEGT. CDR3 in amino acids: CASSELAGGYNEQFF. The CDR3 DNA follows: TGTGCCAGCAGTGAACTAGCGGGGGGGTACAATGAGCAGTTCTTC.

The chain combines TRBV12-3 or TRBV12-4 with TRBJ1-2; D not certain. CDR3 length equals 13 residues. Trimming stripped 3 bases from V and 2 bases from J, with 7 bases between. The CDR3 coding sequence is TGTGCCAGCAGTTTCTCCGGGAACTATGGCTACACCTTC. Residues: CASSFSGNYGYTF.

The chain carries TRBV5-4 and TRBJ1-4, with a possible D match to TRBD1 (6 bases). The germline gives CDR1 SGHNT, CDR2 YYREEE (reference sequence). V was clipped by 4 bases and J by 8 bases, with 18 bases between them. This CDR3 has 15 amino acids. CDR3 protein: CASSPTGGAREKLFF. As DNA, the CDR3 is TGTGCCAGCAGCCCCACGGGGGGCGCGAGAGAAAAACTGTTTTTT.

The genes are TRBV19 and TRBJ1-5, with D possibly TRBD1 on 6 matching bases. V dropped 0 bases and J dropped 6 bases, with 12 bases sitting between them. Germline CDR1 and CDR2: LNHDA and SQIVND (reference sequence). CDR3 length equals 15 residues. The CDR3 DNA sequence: TGTGCCAGTAGTATAGAACAGGGACGGAGTCAGCCCCAGCATTTT. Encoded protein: CASSIEQGRSQPQHF.

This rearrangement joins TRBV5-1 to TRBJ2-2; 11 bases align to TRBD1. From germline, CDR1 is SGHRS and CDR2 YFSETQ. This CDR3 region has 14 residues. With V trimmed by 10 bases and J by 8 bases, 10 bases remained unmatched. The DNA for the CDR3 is TGCGCCCGCGGCGGACAGGGGGCGGCGGGGGAGCTGTTTTTT. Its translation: CARGGQGAAGELFF. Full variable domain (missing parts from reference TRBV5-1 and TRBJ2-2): KAGVTQTPRYLIKTRGQQVTLSCSPISGHRSVSWYQQTPGQGLQFLFEYFSETQRNKGNFPGRFSGRQFSNSRSEMNVSTLELGDSALYLCARGGQGAAGELFFGEGSRLTVL.

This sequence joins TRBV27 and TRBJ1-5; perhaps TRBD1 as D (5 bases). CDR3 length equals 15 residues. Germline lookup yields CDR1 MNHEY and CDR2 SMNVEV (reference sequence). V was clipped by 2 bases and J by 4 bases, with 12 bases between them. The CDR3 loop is CASSLIQGLNQPQHF. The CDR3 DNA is TGTGCCAGCAGTTTAATCCAGGGCCTAAATCAGCCCCAGCATTTT.

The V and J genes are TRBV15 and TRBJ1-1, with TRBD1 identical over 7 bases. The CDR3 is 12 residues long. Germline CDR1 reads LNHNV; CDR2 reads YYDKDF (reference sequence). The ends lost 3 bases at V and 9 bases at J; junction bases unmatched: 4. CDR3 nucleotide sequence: TGTGCCACCAGCAGGGACAGGACCCAAGCTTTCTTT. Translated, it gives CATSRDRTQAFF.

This CDR3 reads CASSFRGTIYYEQYF. The CDR3 bases are TGTGCCAGCAGTTTTCGGGGAACCATTTACTACGAGCAGTACTTC. The chain combines TRBV27 with TRBJ2-7; D is perhaps TRBD2 (5 bases). V lost 3 bases to trimming and J lost 3 bases, with 15 bases between them. CDR1 is MNHEY, CDR2 SMNVEV, per germline (reference sequence). The CDR3 length is 15 residues.

The CDR3 DNA follows: TGTGCCAGCAGCTTGGAGGACGAGCAGTACTTC. Translation gives CASSLEDEQYF. J is TRBJ2-7 and V is TRBV5-4; D unclear. Trimming pared 0 bases from V and 5 bases from J, leaving 3 bases between. The CDR3 is 11 residues long. Germline V lookup: CDR1 SGHNT, CDR2 YYREEE (reference sequence).

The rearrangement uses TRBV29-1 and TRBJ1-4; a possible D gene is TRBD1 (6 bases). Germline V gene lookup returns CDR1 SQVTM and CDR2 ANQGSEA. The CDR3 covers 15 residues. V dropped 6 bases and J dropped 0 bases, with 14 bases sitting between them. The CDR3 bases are TGCAGCGTCCCGGGAGGGGGACCAACTAATGAAAAACTGTTTTTT. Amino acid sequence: CSVPGGGPTNEKLFF.

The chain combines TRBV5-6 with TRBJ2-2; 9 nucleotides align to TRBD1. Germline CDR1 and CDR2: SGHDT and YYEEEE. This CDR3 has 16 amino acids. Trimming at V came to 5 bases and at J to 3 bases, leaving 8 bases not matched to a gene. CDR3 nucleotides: TGTGCCAGCAGACCCCGTGGGACAGGGTACACCGGGGAGCTGTTTTTT. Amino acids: CASRPRGTGYTGELFF.

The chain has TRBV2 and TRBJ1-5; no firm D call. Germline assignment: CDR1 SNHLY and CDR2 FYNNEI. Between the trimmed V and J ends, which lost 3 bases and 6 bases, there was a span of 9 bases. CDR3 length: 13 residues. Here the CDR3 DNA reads TGTGCCAGCAGTGACGAGGGAACTCAGCCCCAGCATTTT. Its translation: CASSDEGTQPQHF.

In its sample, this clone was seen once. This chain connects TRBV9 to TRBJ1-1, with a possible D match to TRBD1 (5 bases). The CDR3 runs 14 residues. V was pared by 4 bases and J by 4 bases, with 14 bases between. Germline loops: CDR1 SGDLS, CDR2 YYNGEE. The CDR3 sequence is CASSFDAGGTEAFF. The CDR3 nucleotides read TGTGCCAGCAGCTTTGATGCGGGGGGCACTGAAGCTTTCTTT.

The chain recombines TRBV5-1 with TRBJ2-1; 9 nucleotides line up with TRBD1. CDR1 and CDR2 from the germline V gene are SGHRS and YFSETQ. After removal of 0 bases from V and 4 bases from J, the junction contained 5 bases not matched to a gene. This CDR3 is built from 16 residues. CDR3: CASSLGDRGFYNEQFF. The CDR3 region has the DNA TGCGCCAGCAGCTTGGGCGACAGGGGGTTTTACAATGAGCAGTTCTTC.

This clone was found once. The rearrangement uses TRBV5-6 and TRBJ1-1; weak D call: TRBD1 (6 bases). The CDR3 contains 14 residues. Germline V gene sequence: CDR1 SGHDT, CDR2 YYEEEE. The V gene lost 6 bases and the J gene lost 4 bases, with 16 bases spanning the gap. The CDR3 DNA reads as TGTGCCAGCACCGTACAGGGAGGACGCACTGAAGCTTTCTTT. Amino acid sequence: CASTVQGGRTEAFF. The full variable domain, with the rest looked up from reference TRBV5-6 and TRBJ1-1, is DAGVTQSPTHLIKTRGQQVTLRCSPKSGHDTVSWYQQALGQGPQFIFQYYEEEERQRGNFPDRFSGHQFPNYSSELNVNALLLGDSALYLCASTVQGGRTEAFFGQGTRLTVV.

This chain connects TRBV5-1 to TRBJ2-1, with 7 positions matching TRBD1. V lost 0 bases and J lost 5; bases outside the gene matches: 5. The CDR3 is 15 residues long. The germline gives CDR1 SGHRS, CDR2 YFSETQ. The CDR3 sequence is CASSLVSGGDNEQFF. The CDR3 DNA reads TGCGCCAGCAGCTTGGTATCAGGGGGTGACAATGAGCAGTTCTTC.

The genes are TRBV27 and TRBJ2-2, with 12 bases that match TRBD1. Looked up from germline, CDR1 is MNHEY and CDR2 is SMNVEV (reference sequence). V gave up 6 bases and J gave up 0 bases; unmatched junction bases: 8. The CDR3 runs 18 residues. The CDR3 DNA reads TGTGCCAGCAGCCCGGGACAGGGGGCCGTCTCGAACACCGGGGAGCTGTTTTTT. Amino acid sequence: CASSPGQGAVSNTGELFF.

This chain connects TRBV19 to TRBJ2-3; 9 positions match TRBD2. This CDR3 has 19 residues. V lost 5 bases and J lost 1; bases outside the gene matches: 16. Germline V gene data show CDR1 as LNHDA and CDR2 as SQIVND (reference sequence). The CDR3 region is CASSSSSGGGAIRTDTQYF. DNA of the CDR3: TGTGCCAGTAGTTCGAGTTCCGGCGGGGGGGCTATTCGCACAGATACGCAGTATTTT.

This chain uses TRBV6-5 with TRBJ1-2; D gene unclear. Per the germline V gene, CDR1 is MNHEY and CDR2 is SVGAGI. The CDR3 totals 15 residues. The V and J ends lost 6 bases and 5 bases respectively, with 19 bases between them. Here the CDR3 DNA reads TGTGCCAGCAGCCGCAACAGTGATCCGCTTTATGGCTACACCTTC. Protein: CASSRNSDPLYGYTF.

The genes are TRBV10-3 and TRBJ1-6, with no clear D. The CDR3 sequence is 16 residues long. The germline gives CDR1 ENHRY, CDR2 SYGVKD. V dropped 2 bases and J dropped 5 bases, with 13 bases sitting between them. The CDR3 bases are TGTGCCATCAGTGAGGTTGCAGTTTCCAATAATTCACCCCTCCACTTT. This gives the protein CAISEVAVSNNSPLHF.

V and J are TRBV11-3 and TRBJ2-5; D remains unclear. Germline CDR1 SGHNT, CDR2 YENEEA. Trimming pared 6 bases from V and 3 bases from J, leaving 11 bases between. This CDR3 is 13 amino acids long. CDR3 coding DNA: TGTGCCAGCAGTTTCGGGCGAGAAGAGACCCAGTACTTC. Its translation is CASSFGREETQYF. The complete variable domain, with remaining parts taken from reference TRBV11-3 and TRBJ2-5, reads EAGVVQSPRYKIIEKKQPVAFWCNPISGHNTLYWYLQNLGQGPELLIRYENEEAVDDSQLPKDRFSAERLKGVDSTLKIQPAELGDSAVYLCASSFGREETQYFGPGTRLLVL.

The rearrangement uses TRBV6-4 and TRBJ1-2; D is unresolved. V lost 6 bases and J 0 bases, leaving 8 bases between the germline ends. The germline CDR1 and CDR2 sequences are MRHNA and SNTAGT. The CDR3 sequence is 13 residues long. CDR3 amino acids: CASRDAPNYGYTF. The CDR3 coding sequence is TGTGCCAGCAGGGACGCTCCTAACTATGGCTACACCTTC.

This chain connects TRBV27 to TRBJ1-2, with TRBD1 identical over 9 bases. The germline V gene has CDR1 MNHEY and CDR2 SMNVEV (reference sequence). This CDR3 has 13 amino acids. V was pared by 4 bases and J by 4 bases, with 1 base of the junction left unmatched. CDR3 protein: CASSSTGGYGYTF. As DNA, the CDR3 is TGTGCCAGCAGTTCGACAGGGGGCTATGGCTACACCTTC.

In DNA, the CDR3 is TGCGCCAGCAGCCAAGCCCAATTTAGGCAAGGCTCTGGGGCCAACGTCCTGACTTTC. Translating gives CASSQAQFRQGSGANVLTF. This sequence joins TRBV4-1 and TRBJ2-6; D unresolved. This CDR3 is built from 19 residues. Trimming took off 1 base at V and 0 bases at J, with 16 bases between the two ends. Germline CDR1 MGHRA, CDR2 YSYEKL.

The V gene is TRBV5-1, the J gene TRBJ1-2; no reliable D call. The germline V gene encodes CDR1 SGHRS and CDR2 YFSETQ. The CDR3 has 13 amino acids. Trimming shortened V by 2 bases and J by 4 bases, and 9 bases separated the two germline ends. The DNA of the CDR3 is TGCGCCAGCAGCTTCGCAGCAACCTATGGCTACACCTTC. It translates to CASSFAATYGYTF. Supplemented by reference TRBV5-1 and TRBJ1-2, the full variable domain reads KAGVTQTPRYLIKTRGQQVTLSCSPISGHRSVSWYQQTPGQGLQFLFEYFSETQRNKGNFPGRFSGRQFSNSRSEMNVSTLELGDSALYLCASSFAATYGYTFGSGTRLTVV.

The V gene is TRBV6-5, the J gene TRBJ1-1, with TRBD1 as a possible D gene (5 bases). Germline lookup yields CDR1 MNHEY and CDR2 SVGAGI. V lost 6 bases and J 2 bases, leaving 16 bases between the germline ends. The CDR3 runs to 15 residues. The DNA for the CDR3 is TGTGCCAGCAGGCGGGACGCAGCCTATAACACTGAAGCTTTCTTT. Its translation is CASRRDAAYNTEAFF.